This T cell receptor (beta chain) derives from a study of blood T cell repertoires in COVID-19. Study background: PBMCs, B-cell-depleted T cells, or T cells were the source of the cDNA or gDNA that made up the material.

The CDR3 spans 14 residues. V lost 4 bases to trimming and J lost 2 bases, with 13 bases between them. Germline CDR1 and CDR2: SQVTM and ANQGSEA. Clones were read by immunoSEQ multiplex PCR, and TCRdb kept only the in-frame ones, dropping some. The sample shows about 150,000 clones, around 85% of them seen only once. Sample: PBMCs or T cells enriched from blood (not recorded which). The V and J genes are TRBV29-1 and TRBJ2-3; the D gene is possibly TRBD1 (6 bases). This sequence originates from a man aged 50 or older who had recovered from COVID-19. The CDR3 is CSVAEQGYTDTQYF. The CDR3 DNA reads TGCAGCGTTGCGGAACAGGGTTACACAGATACGCAGTATTTT.